This entry lists 24 T cell receptor beta chains sequenced from one sample in a study of T cell responses to AZD1222 COVID-19 vaccine. Sequencing used immunoSEQ multiplex PCR; TCRdb keeps in-frame clones, though not all of them. The sample includes more than 70,000 clones, roughly 86% of them seen just once. Specimen: peripheral blood, collected on day 0 of MenACWY control vaccination. The receptor source for this set is an adult in good health.

As to this clone: The sample contains more than one DNA sequence encoding this CDR3. This chain connects TRBV5-1 to TRBJ2-7; D is ambiguous. Germline V gene data show CDR1 as SGHRS and CDR2 as YFSETQ. The germline V and J ends were trimmed by 0 bases and 1 base, with 5 bases remaining between them. This CDR3 has 13 amino acids. CDR3 amino acids: CASSLGQSYEQYF. Here the CDR3 DNA reads TGCGCCAGCAGCTTGGGGCAGTCCTACGAGCAGTACTTC.

The chain uses TRBV19 and TRBJ2-1; unclear D gene. Germline CDR1 is LNHDA and CDR2 is SQIVND (reference sequence). The CDR3 runs to 14 residues. V gave up 4 bases and J gave up 10 bases, with 17 bases separating them. CDR3 residues: CASSKDGPYEEQFF. The CDR3 DNA is TGTGCCAGTAGTAAGGACGGCCCCTACGAGGAGCAGTTCTTC.

This chain uses TRBV5-4 with TRBJ2-2; 11 bases are shared with TRBD1. V was clipped by 3 bases and J by 5 bases; unmatched bases: 6. This CDR3 is 16 amino acids long. Germline-derived CDR1 and CDR2 are SGHNT and YYREEE (reference sequence). This chain's CDR3 is CASSWPGQGVTGELFF. The CDR3 DNA is TGTGCCAGCAGCTGGCCGGGACAGGGGGTTACCGGGGAGCTGTTTTTT.

This clone appeared a single time. The chain employs TRBV3-1 (or the pseudogene TRBV3-2) and TRBJ2-7, with 8 nucleotides matching TRBD1. The V gene's germline CDR1 is LGHDT and CDR2 YNNKEL (reference sequence). The CDR3 consists of 16 residues. The V gene end was trimmed by 4 bases and the J gene end by 0 bases; junction bases not matched to a gene: 8. CDR3 sequence: CASSRGQGSSSYEQYF. The CDR3 nucleotides read TGTGCCAGCAGCCGAGGACAGGGTTCGAGCTCCTACGAGCAGTACTTC.

The gene calls are TRBV30 and TRBJ1-5; 8 nucleotides agree with TRBD1. This CDR3 spans 17 amino acids. The J segment lost 1 base and the V segment lost 0 bases, leaving 8 bases of the junction unmatched. Per the germline V gene, CDR1 is GTSNPN and CDR2 is SVGIG (reference sequence). CDR3 in DNA: TGTGCCTGGAGTGTATCCCCGGACAGGGCAAGCAATCAGCCCCAGCATTTT. This translates into CAWSVSPDRASNQPQHF.

The chain employs TRBV4-3 and TRBJ2-7; tentative D call: TRBD1 (6 bases). V lost 3 bases, J lost 5 bases, and 14 bases lay in between. The CDR3 spans 14 residues. Germline CDR1 is LGHNA and CDR2 is YSLEER. CDR3 sequence: CASSQIQGVDEQYF. CDR3 coding DNA: TGCGCCAGCAGCCAGATACAGGGAGTCGACGAGCAGTACTTC.

The CDR3 loop is CASSLTQARETQYF. Here the CDR3 DNA reads TGTGCCAGCAGCTTAACACAGGCCCGGGAGACCCAGTACTTC. The chain carries TRBV11-3 and TRBJ2-5, with D perhaps matching TRBD1 (5 bases). This CDR3 contains 14 residues. Trimming removed 2 bases from V and 5 bases from J, with 12 bases in between. Germline values: CDR1 SGHNT, CDR2 YENEEA.

This chain connects TRBV9 to TRBJ2-1; maybe TRBD1 (5 bases). V was trimmed by 1 base and J by 5 bases, leaving 10 bases between them. Per germline, CDR1 SGDLS and CDR2 YYNGEE. The CDR3 extends over 14 amino acids. In DNA, the CDR3 is TGTGCCAGCAGCGTATCAGGGTTGAACAATGAGCAGTTCTTC. Protein: CASSVSGLNNEQFF.

The count of this clone is one. The V and J genes are TRBV6-2 or TRBV6-3 and TRBJ2-2; 8 positions agree with TRBD1. Germline V CDR1 and CDR2: MNHEY, SVGEGT. The CDR3 totals 14 residues. V lost 6 bases to trimming and J lost 1 base; unmatched junction nucleotides: 1. The CDR3 region is CASSDRGNTGELFF. In DNA, the CDR3 is TGTGCCAGCAGCGACAGGGGGAACACCGGGGAGCTGTTTTTT.

This chain joins TRBV25-1 and TRBJ2-2, with TRBD2 matching over 13 bases. V lost 6 bases to trimming and J lost 6 bases; unmatched junction nucleotides: 13. In germline, CDR1 is MGHDK, CDR2 SYGVNS. This CDR3 spans 18 amino acids. The CDR3 is CASRDPMGLAGSAGELFF. The DNA for the CDR3 is TGTGCCAGCAGAGACCCGATGGGACTAGCGGGGTCGGCCGGGGAGCTGTTTTTT.

V gene TRBV15 combines with J gene TRBJ1-3; no definite D call. The germline gives CDR1 LNHNV, CDR2 YYDKDF (reference sequence). V was shortened by 0 bases and J by 0 bases, with 6 bases between the two germline ends. The CDR3 covers 15 residues. The CDR3 sequence is CATSRDQVSGNTIYF. CDR3 nucleotide sequence: TGTGCCACCAGCAGAGACCAGGTCTCTGGAAACACCATATATTTT.

The chain has TRBV19 and TRBJ1-3, with TRBD1 as a possible D gene (6 bases). V was clipped by 6 bases and J by 2 bases, with 20 bases between them. CDR1 is LNHDA, CDR2 SQIVND, per germline (reference sequence). The CDR3 covers 17 residues. The CDR3 sequence: CASSQAPTGSPGNTIYF. CDR3 DNA sequence: TGTGCCAGTAGCCAAGCGCCCACAGGGTCCCCTGGAAACACCATATATTTT.

The rearrangement uses TRBV5-5 and TRBJ1-1; D not certain. The CDR3 totals 12 residues. Germline assignment: CDR1 SGHKS and CDR2 YYEKEE (reference sequence). V gave up 6 bases and J gave up 1 base, with 7 bases separating them. The CDR3 here is CASTLGNTEAFF. CDR3 nucleotides: TGTGCCAGCACCCTCGGGAACACTGAAGCTTTCTTT.

This clone was seen only once. This chain joins TRBV10-3 and TRBJ2-1; 9 nucleotides line up with TRBD2. Germline CDR1 is ENHRY and CDR2 is SYGVKD. Germline trimming cut 6 bases from V and 0 bases from J; bases unmatched to any gene: 12. This CDR3 region has 18 residues. DNA of the CDR3: TGTGCCATCAGGCCGACGGGGCTAGCGGGGATCTCCTACAATGAGCAGTTCTTC. Amino acids: CAIRPTGLAGISYNEQFF.

The V and J genes are TRBV7-2 and TRBJ2-2; the match to TRBD1 covers 7 bases. V trimming: 1 base; J trimming: 1 base; junction bases outside the gene matches: 6. In germline, CDR1 is SGHTA, CDR2 FQGNSA. This CDR3 spans 17 amino acids. CDR3 sequence (DNA): TGTGCCAGCAGCTTAGTTTTCCAGGGGGTGAACACCGGGGAGCTGTTTTTT. It encodes CASSLVFQGVNTGELFF.

This sequence joins TRBV25-1 and TRBJ1-1; unclear D gene. The CDR3 has 13 residues. Germline CDR1 and CDR2: MGHDK and SYGVNS. The germline V and J ends were trimmed by 3 bases and 0 bases, with 5 bases remaining between them. The CDR3 DNA reads as TGTGCCAGCAGTGATAGGCTGAACACTGAAGCTTTCTTT. This translates into CASSDRLNTEAFF. Complete variable domain (other parts from reference TRBV25-1 and TRBJ1-1): EADIYQTPRYLVIGTGKKITLECSQTMGHDKMYWYQQDPGMELHLIHYSYGVNSTEKGDLSSESTVSRIRTEHFPLTLESARPSHTSQYLCASSDRLNTEAFFGQGTRLTVV.

As to this clone: Other nucleotide sequences from this sample produce the same CDR3. The chain has TRBV11-2 and TRBJ1-1, with D possibly being TRBD1 (6 bases). V lost 2 bases and J 4 bases, leaving 14 bases between the germline ends. In germline, CDR1 is SGHAT, CDR2 FQNNGV. This CDR3 contains 15 residues. The CDR3 is CASSLTTGAGTEAFF. The CDR3, as DNA: TGTGCCAGCAGCTTAACGACAGGTGCGGGCACTGAAGCTTTCTTT.

This chain links TRBV19 with TRBJ1-5, with a weak D call TRBD1 (5 bases). The V gene's germline CDR1 is LNHDA and CDR2 SQIVND (reference sequence). The CDR3 sequence is 15 residues long. The V and J ends lost 4 bases and 2 bases respectively, with 12 bases between them. The CDR3 is CASSTQAGRNQPQHF. CDR3 in DNA: TGTGCCAGTAGTACTCAAGCAGGGCGCAATCAGCCCCAGCATTTT.

The rearrangement uses TRBV14 and TRBJ1-5; a weak D match, TRBD1 (6 bases). Trimming cost V 1 base and J 2 bases, with 6 bases left between them. Germline values: CDR1 SGHDN, CDR2 FVKESK. This CDR3 is 14 amino acids long. CDR3 nucleotides: TGTGCCAGCAGCCAAGGACAGGGCAATCAGCCCCAGCATTTT. The encoded protein is CASSQGQGNQPQHF.

V usage is TRBV30 and J usage is TRBJ1-5; D is possibly TRBD1 (6 bases). V lost 5 bases and J 5 bases, leaving 13 bases between the germline ends. Germline lookup yields CDR1 GTSNPN and CDR2 SVGIG (reference sequence). The CDR3 loop spans 13 amino acids. In nucleotides, the CDR3 is TGTGCCTGGGACGGGGGGGGCTATCAGCCCCAGCATTTT. Translation: CAWDGGGYQPQHF. The complete variable domain, with remaining parts taken from reference TRBV30 and TRBJ1-5, reads SQTIHQWPATLVQPVGSPLSLECTVEGTSNPNLYWYRQAAGRGLQLLFYSVGIGQISSEVPQNLSASRPQDRQFILSSKKLLLSDSGFYLCAWDGGGYQPQHFGDGTRLSIL.

The chain couples TRBV5-6 to TRBJ1-1, with D possibly TRBD1 on 5 matching bases. V was cut by 5 bases and J by 6 bases, with 14 bases left in between. This CDR3 has 13 residues. The germline gives CDR1 SGHDT, CDR2 YYEEEE. DNA for the CDR3: TGTGCCAGCAGGGAAAGGGGATCGCCTGAAGCTTTCTTT. Amino acids: CASRERGSPEAFF.

The J gene is TRBJ2-1, the V gene TRBV5-1; tentatively, D is TRBD1 (6 bases). The V end lost 4 bases, the J end lost 3 bases, and 14 bases lay between the germline ends. Germline assignment: CDR1 SGHRS and CDR2 YFSETQ. CDR3 size: 15 residues. The CDR3 nucleotides are TGCGCCAGCAGCCAGTACGGACAGTACTACAATGAGCAGTTCTTC. Protein product: CASSQYGQYYNEQFF.

This clone was seen a single time. The chain uses TRBV5-1 and TRBJ1-2; 7 bases are a match to TRBD1. In germline, CDR1 is SGHRS, CDR2 YFSETQ. The CDR3 extends over 14 amino acids. The junction had 3 bases not matched to a gene; V was cut back by 4 bases and J by 0 bases. The DNA for the CDR3 is TGCGCCAGCAGCATGGGACAGACTAACTATGGCTACACCTTC. Protein product: CASSMGQTNYGYTF.

J is TRBJ1-2 and V is TRBV12-5; 7 bases align to TRBD1. With V trimmed by 5 bases and J by 4 bases, 13 bases remained unmatched. The CDR3 has 16 residues. The germline gives CDR1 LGHNT, CDR2 FRNRAP. The CDR3 coding sequence is TGTGCTAGTGGTACAAACCGGGACAGCTTCGCCTATGGCTACACCTTC. This encodes CASGTNRDSFAYGYTF.